These 2 T cell receptor beta chains were sequenced from one sample in a study of cytomegalovirus exposure and HLA in healthy donors. It was with 60 Vbeta and 13 Jbeta primers that the PCR ran. Profiling relied on immunoSEQ multiplex PCR, and the TCRdb table lists in-frame clones only, not all of them. The profile covers approximately 120,000 clones, with approximately 80% appearing a single time and about 2.5% taken by the ten largest. The sequenced material came from PBMCs. All receptors come from a female donor in good health and CMV-seronegative.

This chain connects TRBV5-4 to TRBJ1-2, with D possibly being TRBD1 (6 bases). This CDR3 has 16 amino acids. The V end was cut by 0 bases, the J end by 4 bases, with 16 bases between. The germline V gene encodes CDR1 SGHNT and CDR2 YYREEE (reference sequence). The CDR3 DNA reads as TGTGCCAGCAGCTTGGTCCCGGGACAAAGATTCTATGGCTACACCTTC. Translation: CASSLVPGQRFYGYTF.

This chain connects TRBV6-5 to TRBJ1-2; 7 nucleotides line up with TRBD1. Germline V gene lookup returns CDR1 MNHEY and CDR2 SVGAGI. CDR3 length equals 14 residues. The ends lost 5 bases at V and 6 bases at J; junction bases unmatched: 9. In nucleotides, the CDR3 is TGTGCCAGCAGTCGCAGGGGGGCACGTGATGGCTACACCTTC. It specifies CASSRRGARDGYTF.